This entry lists 11 T cell receptor beta chains sequenced from one sample in a study of neurological immune-mediated disorders. MiXCR, run by TCRdb on the 5' RACE reads, gives a single entry per CDR3 protein. The top ten hold 5.5% to 7.5% of the sample, which has roughly 52,000 distinct CDR3 sequences, about 4.1% seen once. The sequenced sample consisted of PBMCs. Source of these receptors: a man aged 55-75 years with multiple sclerosis.

This clonotype has a count of ten or more. This chain uses TRBV20-1 with TRBJ2-7; D remains ambiguous. Trimming shortened V by 1 base and J by 5 bases, and 15 bases separated the two germline ends. The length of the CDR3 is 14 residues. From germline, CDR1 is DFQATT and CDR2 SNEGSKA (reference sequence). CDR3 region: CSARALRNLHEQYF. Written as DNA, the CDR3 is TGCAGTGCTAGAGCGTTGCGGAATTTACACGAGCAGTACTTC.

In its sample, this clonotype was seen many times. The chain joins TRBV2 to TRBJ1-1, with TRBD1 matching over 10 bases. CDR1 is SNHLY, CDR2 FYNNEI, per germline. The V gene end was trimmed by 4 bases and the J gene end by 5 bases; junction bases not matched to a gene: 7. The CDR3 runs 15 residues. The CDR3 sequence: CASSALDRGETEAFF. The DNA for the CDR3 is TGTGCCAGCAGTGCCTTGGACAGGGGGGAAACTGAAGCTTTCTTT.

This clonotype was seen a few times. CDR3 bases: TGCAGTGCCTACCGTTGGAAGGGCCAAGAGACCCAGTACTTC. It translates to CSAYRWKGQETQYF. The rearrangement links TRBV20-1 to TRBJ2-5; unclear D gene. Germline-derived CDR1 and CDR2 are DFQATT and SNEGSKA (reference sequence). Trimming took 6 bases from V and 1 from J, leaving 15 bases between them. CDR3 length: 14 amino acids.

This clonotype was seen at least ten times. The genes are TRBV5-1 and TRBJ2-3, with TRBD1 identical over 9 bases. The CDR3 extends over 14 amino acids. V was clipped by 3 bases and J by 6 bases; unmatched bases: 5. The germline V gene has CDR1 SGHRS and CDR2 YFSETQ. The CDR3 coding sequence is TGCGCCAGCAGCTGGGACAGGGCGATTGATACGCAGTATTTT. Translated, it gives CASSWDRAIDTQYF.

For this clonotype: This sequence may be a read error, since a much larger clone differs from it by one base. This rearrangement joins TRBV12-3 or TRBV12-4 to TRBJ1-6; a possible D gene is TRBD1 (5 bases). The CDR3 extends over 14 amino acids. As DNA, the CDR3 is TGTGCCAGCAGTTTAGATGGGGGTAATTCACACCTCCACTTT. This translates into CASSLDGGNSHLHF.

This clonotype was observed many times. J is TRBJ1-2 and V is TRBV20-1; the D gene is possibly TRBD1 (6 bases). The V gene's germline CDR1 is DFQATT and CDR2 SNEGSKA (reference sequence). The CDR3 is 15 residues long. The V and J ends lost 0 bases and 6 bases respectively, with 17 bases between them. The CDR3 DNA reads as TGCAGTGCTAGAGACCCGGGGCGGGGGGCGAATGGCTACACCTTC. This encodes CSARDPGRGANGYTF.

This clonotype was counted ten times or more. The J gene is TRBJ2-6, the V gene TRBV20-1, with a weak D call TRBD1 (5 bases). The V gene lost 7 bases and the J gene lost 2 bases, with 6 bases spanning the gap. CDR3 size: 12 residues. Looked up from germline, CDR1 is DFQATT and CDR2 is SNEGSKA (reference sequence). The CDR3 DNA is TGCAGTGTAGGGGCTGGGGCCAACGTCCTGACTTTC. As protein: CSVGAGANVLTF.

There are a few counts of this clonotype. The rearrangement joins TRBV5-1 to TRBJ1-1; 10 bases align to TRBD1. The germline V gene has CDR1 SGHRS and CDR2 YFSETQ. V was pared by 4 bases and J by 6 bases, with 6 bases of the junction left unmatched. The CDR3 has 14 residues. The CDR3 bases are TGCGCCAGCAGCCGCGAAGGGACAGGGGCTGAAGCTTTCTTT. It yields the protein CASSREGTGAEAFF.

This clonotype has a count of ten or more. CDR3 sequence reads: CASSMERVNTYEQYF. As DNA, the CDR3 is TGTGCCAGCAGCATGGAGCGGGTGAACACCTACGAGCAGTACTTC. The chain employs TRBV7-8 and TRBJ2-7; TRBD2 is a possible D gene (6 bases). Germline V gene lookup returns CDR1 SGHVS and CDR2 FQNEAQ. The CDR3 spans 15 residues. V was cut by 5 bases and J by 2 bases, with 16 bases left in between.

This clonotype was recorded at least ten times. The chain carries TRBV10-3 and TRBJ2-3; 8 bases are a match to TRBD2. V lost 4 bases and J lost 6; bases outside the gene matches: 9. Germline CDR1 is ENHRY and CDR2 is SYGVKD. The CDR3 is 15 residues long. CDR3 coding DNA: TGTGCCATCAGTGCGGTCGGGGGGGCTCGTGATACGCAGTATTTT. It encodes CAISAVGGARDTQYF.

This clonotype was counted at least ten times. This chain connects TRBV20-1 to TRBJ1-2, with a weak D call TRBD1 (6 bases). The V end was cut by 2 bases, the J end by 7 bases, with 14 bases between. There are 13 residues in the CDR3. Looked up from germline, CDR1 is DFQATT and CDR2 is SNEGSKA (reference sequence). The CDR3 spells CSARNQEGVGYTF. CDR3 sequence (DNA): TGCAGTGCTAGAAATCAGGAGGGGGTTGGCTACACCTTC.